Each of the 2 T cell receptor beta chains below was sequenced from the same sample in a study of T-cell memory formation after mild COVID-19. MiXCR was run by TCRdb on the 5' RACE reads, yielding one entry per CDR3 protein. The table records about 150,000 distinct CDR3 sequences, less than 20% of them present only once. Sequencing was performed on PBMCs or a T cell subset sorted from them (not recorded which). These TCRs come from an adult woman who had mild COVID-19 (a few samples of this study predate the infection). Cell type and time point are not known.

This clonotype has a handful of counts. The J gene is TRBJ1-1, the V gene TRBV25-1; D ambiguous. The V end was cut by 7 bases, the J end by 1 base, with 10 bases between. The CDR3 is made up of 13 amino acids. CDR1 and CDR2 from the germline V gene are MGHDK and SYGVNS. CDR3 protein: CASKPLGNTEAFF. In DNA, the CDR3 is TGTGCCAGCAAGCCCTTGGGGAACACTGAAGCTTTCTTT.

This sequence joins TRBV7-2 and TRBJ1-6; weak D call: TRBD1 (5 bases). With 0 bases removed from V and 7 bases from J, the gap between germline ends came to 10 bases. Germline V gene sequence: CDR1 SGHTA, CDR2 FQGNSA. The CDR3 spans 15 residues. The CDR3 nucleotides read TGTGCCAGCAGCTTAGCTATTTGGGGGAATTCACCCCTCCACTTT. Encoded protein: CASSLAIWGNSPLHF.